This TCR beta chain was observed in a study of shared clonotypes between healthy human individuals. Study results and caveats: The four-donor shared clonotypes exceeded non-shared clonotypes in generation probability, with non-shared ones scoring lower. Researchers sampled only blood; tissue repertoires likely differ. Compared with memory subsets, naive subsets generally had larger estimated richness.

Trimming removed 3 bases at V and 1 base at J, with 3 bases between. The CDR3 sequence is 12 residues long. Germline V gene lookup returns CDR1 MNHEY and CDR2 SVGAGI. A note on this clone: Its antigen remains unknown. The same CDR3 is also encoded by other DNA sequences in this sample.

CD45RA-negative memory and CD45RA+ naive subsets were split from the CD4+ cells. TCRdb's table, derived via immunoSEQ multiplex PCR, lists solely in-frame clones and lacks some. Of roughly 2.2 million clones listed, more than 85% are singletons. The receptor was derived from a man aged 18 to 29 in good health. Some clones in this sample may be carry-over from other donors' samples. Material: naive CD4+ T cells from PBMCs. Subset here: CD45RA+ positively selected. The rearrangement uses TRBV6-5 and TRBJ2-5; D ambiguous. The CDR3 DNA follows: TGTGCCAGCAGTTATGGCCAAGAGACCCAGTACTTC. Amino acid sequence: CASSYGQETQYF.